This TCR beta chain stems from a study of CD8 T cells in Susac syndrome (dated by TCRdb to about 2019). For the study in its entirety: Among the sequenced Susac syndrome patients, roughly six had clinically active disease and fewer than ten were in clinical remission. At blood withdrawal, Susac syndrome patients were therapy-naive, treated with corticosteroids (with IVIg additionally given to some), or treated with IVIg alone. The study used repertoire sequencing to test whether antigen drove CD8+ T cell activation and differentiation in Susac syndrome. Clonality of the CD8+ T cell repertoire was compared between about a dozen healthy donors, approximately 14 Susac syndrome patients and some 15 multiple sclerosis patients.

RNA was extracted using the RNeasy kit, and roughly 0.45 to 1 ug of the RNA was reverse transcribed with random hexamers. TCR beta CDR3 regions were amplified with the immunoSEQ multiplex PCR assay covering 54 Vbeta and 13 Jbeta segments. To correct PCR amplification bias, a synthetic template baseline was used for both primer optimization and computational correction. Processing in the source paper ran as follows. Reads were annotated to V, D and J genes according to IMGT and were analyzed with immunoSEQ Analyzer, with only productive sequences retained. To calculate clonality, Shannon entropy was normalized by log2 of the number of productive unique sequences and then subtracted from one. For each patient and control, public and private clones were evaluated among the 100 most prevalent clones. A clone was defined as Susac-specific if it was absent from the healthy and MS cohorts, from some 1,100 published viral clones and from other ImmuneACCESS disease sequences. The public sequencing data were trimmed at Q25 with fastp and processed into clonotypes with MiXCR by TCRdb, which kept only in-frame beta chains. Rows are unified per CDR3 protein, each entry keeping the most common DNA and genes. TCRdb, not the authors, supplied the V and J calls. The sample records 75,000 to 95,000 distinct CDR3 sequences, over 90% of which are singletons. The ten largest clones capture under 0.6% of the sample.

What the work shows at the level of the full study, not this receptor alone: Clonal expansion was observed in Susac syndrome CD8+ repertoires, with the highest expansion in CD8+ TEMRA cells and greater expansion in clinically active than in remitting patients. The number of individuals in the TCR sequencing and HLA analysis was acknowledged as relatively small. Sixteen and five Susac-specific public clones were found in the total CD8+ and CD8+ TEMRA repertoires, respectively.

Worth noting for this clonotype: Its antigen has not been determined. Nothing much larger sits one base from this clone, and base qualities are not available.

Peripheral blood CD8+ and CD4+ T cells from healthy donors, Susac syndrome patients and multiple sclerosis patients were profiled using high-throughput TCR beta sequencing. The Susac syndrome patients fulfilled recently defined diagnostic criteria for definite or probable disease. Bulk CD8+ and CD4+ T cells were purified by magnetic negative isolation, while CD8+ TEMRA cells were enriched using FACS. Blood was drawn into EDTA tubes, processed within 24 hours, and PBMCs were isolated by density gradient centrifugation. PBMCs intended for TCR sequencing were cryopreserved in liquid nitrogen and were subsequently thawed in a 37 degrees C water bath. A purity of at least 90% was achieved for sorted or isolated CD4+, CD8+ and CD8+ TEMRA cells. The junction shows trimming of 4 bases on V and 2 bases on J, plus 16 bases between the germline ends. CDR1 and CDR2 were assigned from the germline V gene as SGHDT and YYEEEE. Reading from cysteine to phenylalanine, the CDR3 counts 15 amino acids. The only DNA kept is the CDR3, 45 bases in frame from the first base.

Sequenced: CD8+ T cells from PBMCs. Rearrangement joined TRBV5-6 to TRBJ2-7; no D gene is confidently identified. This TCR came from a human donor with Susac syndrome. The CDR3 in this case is CASSLDTWRTYEQYF. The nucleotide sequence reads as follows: TGTGCCAGCAGCCTCGACACCTGGCGAACCTACGAGCAGTACTTC.